Ten or more counts support the clone carrying this TCR beta chain. No antigen is known for it. The sample is drawn from a study of neurological immune-mediated disorders. Whole-study results and caveats: Across subjects, no CDR3 amino acid sequence appeared in expanded clones of more than one subject, a finding that suggested private repertoires in all groups.

Germline CDR1 and CDR2: LGHNA and YSLEER. This CDR3 comprises 15 residues. V lost 4 bases and J 2 bases, leaving 11 bases between the germline ends. Each CDR3 protein gets one entry after TCRdb re-called the 5' RACE reads with MiXCR. The sample has about 70,000 distinct CDR3 sequences; roughly 3% are singletons. This chain joins TRBV4-3 and TRBJ1-4; D might be TRBD1 (5 bases). The sequence was obtained from a woman aged 45-60 years with multiple sclerosis. Material for sequencing was PBMCs. In DNA, the CDR3 is TGCGCCAGCAGCCGTCAGGGAGGCACTAATGAAAAACTGTTTTTT. Translated, it gives CASSRQGGTNEKLFF.